Below, one TCR beta chain is given with its context. Its antigen is not known. V lost 5 bases and J lost 1, with 11 bases in between. CDR1 and CDR2 (germline): LNHDA, SQIVND (reference sequence). There are 14 residues in the CDR3. This sample is drawn from a study of T cells in localized non-small cell lung cancer. Study findings and constraints: Tumor showed lower T cell clonality than uninvolved adjacent lung, where it was highest. Higher blood T cell density went with longer overall survival. Adjacent lung exhibited a median of 57 among the 100 most abundant tumor clones.

Using immunoSEQ multiplex PCR, the repertoire was profiled, and TCRdb retains in-frame clones only, with some absent. The sample consists of about 24,000 clones, roughly 90% of them appearing once. The chain combines TRBV19 with TRBJ1-1; a weak D match, TRBD1 (5 bases). Sample: peripheral blood, taken before any cancer treatment. This clonotype was obtained from a man aged 40 to 70 with stage I squamous cell lung carcinoma. CDR3 in amino acids: CASSWGGSNTEAFF. In nucleotides, the CDR3 is TGTGCCAGTAGTTGGGGCGGATCGAACACTGAAGCTTTCTTT. The full variable domain, with the rest looked up from reference TRBV19 and TRBJ1-1, is DGGITQSPKYLFRKEGQNVTLSCEQNLNHDAMYWYRQDPGQGLRLIYYSQIVNDFQKGDIAEGYSVSREKKESFPLTVTSAQKNPTAFYLCASSWGGSNTEAFFGQGTRLTVV.